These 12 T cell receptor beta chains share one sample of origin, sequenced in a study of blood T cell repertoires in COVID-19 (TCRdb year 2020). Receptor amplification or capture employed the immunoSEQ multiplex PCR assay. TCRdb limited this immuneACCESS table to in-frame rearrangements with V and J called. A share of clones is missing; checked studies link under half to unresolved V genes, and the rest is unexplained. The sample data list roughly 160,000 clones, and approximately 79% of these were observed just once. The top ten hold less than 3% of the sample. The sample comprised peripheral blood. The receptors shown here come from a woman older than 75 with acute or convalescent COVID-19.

The CDR3 spells CASSMGQSTGELFF. CDR3 nucleotides: TGTGCCAGCTCCATGGGACAGTCAACCGGGGAGCTGTTTTTT. The chain couples TRBV18 to TRBJ2-2; 7 bases are shared with TRBD1. J was trimmed by 5 bases and V by 6 bases; bases with no gene match: 6. Germline CDR1 is KGHSH and CDR2 is LQKENI. This CDR3 has 14 amino acids.

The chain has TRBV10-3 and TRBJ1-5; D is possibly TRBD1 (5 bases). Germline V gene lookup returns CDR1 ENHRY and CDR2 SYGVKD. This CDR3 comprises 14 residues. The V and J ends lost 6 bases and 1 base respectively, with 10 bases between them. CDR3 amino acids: CAISQGVSNQPQHF. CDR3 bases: TGTGCCATCAGCCAAGGGGTCAGCAATCAGCCCCAGCATTTT.

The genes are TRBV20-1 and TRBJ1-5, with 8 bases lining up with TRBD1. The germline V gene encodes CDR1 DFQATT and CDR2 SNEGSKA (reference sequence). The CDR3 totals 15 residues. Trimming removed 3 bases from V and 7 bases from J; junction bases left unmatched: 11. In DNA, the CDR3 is TGCAGTGCTAGTAACGACAGGGGTGTTCGGCAGCCCCAGCATTTT. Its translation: CSASNDRGVRQPQHF.

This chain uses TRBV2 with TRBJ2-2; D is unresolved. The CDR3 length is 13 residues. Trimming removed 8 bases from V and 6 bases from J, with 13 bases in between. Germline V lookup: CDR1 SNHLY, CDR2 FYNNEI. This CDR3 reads CASLPNGAGELFF. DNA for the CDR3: TGTGCCAGCCTGCCTAATGGTGCCGGGGAGCTGTTTTTT.

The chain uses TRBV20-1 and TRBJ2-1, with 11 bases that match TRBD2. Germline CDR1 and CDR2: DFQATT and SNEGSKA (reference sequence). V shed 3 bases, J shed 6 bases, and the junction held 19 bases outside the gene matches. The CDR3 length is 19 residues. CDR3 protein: CSASISGTSGPIFANEQFF. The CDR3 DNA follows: TGCAGTGCTAGTATTTCCGGGACTAGCGGTCCAATTTTCGCCAATGAGCAGTTCTTC.

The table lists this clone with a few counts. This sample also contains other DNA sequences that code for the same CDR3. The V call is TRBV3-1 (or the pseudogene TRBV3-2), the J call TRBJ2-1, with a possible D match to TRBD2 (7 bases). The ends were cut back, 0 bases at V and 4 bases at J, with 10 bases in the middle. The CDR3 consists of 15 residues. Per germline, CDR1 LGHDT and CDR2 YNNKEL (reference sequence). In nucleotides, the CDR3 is TGTGCCAGCAGCCAAGAACGGGGGGCATACAATGAGCAGTTCTTC. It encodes CASSQERGAYNEQFF.

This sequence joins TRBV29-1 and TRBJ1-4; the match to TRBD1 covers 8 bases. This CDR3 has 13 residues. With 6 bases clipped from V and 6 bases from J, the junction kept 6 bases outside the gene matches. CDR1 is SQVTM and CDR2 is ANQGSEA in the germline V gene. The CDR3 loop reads CSVTDREDEKLFF. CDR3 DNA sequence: TGCAGCGTGACGGACAGGGAAGATGAAAAACTGTTTTTT.

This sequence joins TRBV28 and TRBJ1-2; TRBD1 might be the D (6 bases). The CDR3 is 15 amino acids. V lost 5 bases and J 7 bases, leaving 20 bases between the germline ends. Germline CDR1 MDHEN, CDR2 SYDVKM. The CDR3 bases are TGTGCCAGCAGTGTACAGGGAAGTAAAGTGCGTGGCTACACCTTC. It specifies CASSVQGSKVRGYTF.

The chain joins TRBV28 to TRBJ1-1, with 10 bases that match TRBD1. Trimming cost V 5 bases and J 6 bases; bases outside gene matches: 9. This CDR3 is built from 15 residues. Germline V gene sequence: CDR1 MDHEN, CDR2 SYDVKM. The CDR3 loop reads CASSPVRTGGAEAFF. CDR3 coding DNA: TGTGCCAGCAGTCCCGTTAGGACAGGGGGGGCTGAAGCTTTCTTT. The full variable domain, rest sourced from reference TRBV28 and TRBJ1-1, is DVKVTQSSRYLVKRTGEKVFLECVQDMDHENMFWYRQDPGLGLRLIYFSYDVKMKEKGDIPEGYSVSREKKERFSLILESASTNQTSMYLCASSPVRTGGAEAFFGQGTRLTVV.

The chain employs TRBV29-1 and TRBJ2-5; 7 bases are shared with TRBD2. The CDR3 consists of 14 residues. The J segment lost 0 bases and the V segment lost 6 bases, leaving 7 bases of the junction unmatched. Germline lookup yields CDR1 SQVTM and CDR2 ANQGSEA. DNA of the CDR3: TGCAGCGTGGGAGGGGATTTGGACCAAGAGACCCAGTACTTC. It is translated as CSVGGDLDQETQYF.

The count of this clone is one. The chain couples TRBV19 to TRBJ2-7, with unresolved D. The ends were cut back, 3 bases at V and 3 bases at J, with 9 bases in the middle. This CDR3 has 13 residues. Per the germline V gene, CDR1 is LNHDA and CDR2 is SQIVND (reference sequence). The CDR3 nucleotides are TGTGCCAGTAGTATTCTGGGCAACTACGAGCAGTACTTC. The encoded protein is CASSILGNYEQYF.

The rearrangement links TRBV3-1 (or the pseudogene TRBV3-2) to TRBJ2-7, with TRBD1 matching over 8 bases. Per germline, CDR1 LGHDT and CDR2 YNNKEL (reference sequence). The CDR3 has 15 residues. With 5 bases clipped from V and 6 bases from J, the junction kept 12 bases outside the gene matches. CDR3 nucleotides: TGTGCCAGCAGCTACACCGGGACAGGCGCGGCCGAGCAGTACTTC. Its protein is CASSYTGTGAAEQYF.